The next 5 T cell receptor beta chains were all read from a single sample in a study of T cell changes during pregnancy in multiple sclerosis. Only in-frame clones appear in the TCRdb table, and some are missing; sequencing was by immunoSEQ multiplex PCR. The sample shows 9,500 to 14,000 clones, around four fifths of them seen only once. The sample consisted of CD8+ T cells from peripheral blood mononuclear cells, taken after pregnancy. Source of these receptors: a female donor in good health, enrolled as a control in a pregnancy study.

The J gene is TRBJ2-1, the V gene TRBV28; D is unclear. Per the germline V gene, CDR1 is MDHEN and CDR2 is SYDVKM. V shed 3 bases and J shed 10 bases, with 7 bases lying between them. The CDR3 totals 11 residues. CDR3 amino acids: CASSFGREQFF. CDR3 in DNA: TGTGCCAGCAGTTTTGGCCGAGAGCAGTTCTTC.

On this clone itself: The sample contains more than one DNA sequence encoding this CDR3. The CDR3 here is CASSYQGAGQPQHF. The CDR3 DNA sequence: TGTGCCAGCAGCTATCAGGGGGCGGGTCAGCCCCAGCATTTT. The chain recombines TRBV11-2 with TRBJ1-5; 8 bases are shared with TRBD1. CDR3 length equals 14 residues. The V gene's germline CDR1 is SGHAT and CDR2 FQNNGV. V gave up 4 bases and J gave up 6 bases; unmatched junction bases: 5.

This rearrangement joins TRBV6-1 to TRBJ2-7; 12 bases fit TRBD2. The CDR3 has 15 amino acids. In germline, CDR1 is MNHNS, CDR2 SASEGT. V gave up 3 bases and J gave up 2 bases; unmatched junction bases: 2. The DNA for the CDR3 is TGTGCCAGCAGTGACGGACTAGCGGGGCCCTACGAGCAGTACTTC. Protein sequence: CASSDGLAGPYEQYF.

This chain connects TRBV4-1 to TRBJ2-3, with 11 bases identical to TRBD2. There are 16 residues in the CDR3. Trimming cost V 2 bases and J 2 bases; bases outside gene matches: 3. Germline V CDR1 and CDR2: MGHRA, YSYEKL. CDR3 protein: CASSQQLAGATDTQYF. The CDR3 DNA reads TGCGCCAGCAGCCAACAACTAGCGGGGGCCACAGATACGCAGTATTTT.

The chain couples TRBV9 to TRBJ2-1; 8 nucleotides match TRBD2. The V segment lost 2 bases and the J segment 8 bases; nucleotides outside the gene matches: 9. The CDR3 contains 15 residues. Germline V lookup: CDR1 SGDLS, CDR2 YYNGEE. The CDR3 here is CASSVLGLALDEQFF. CDR3 coding DNA: TGTGCCAGCAGCGTTCTCGGACTAGCTCTCGATGAGCAGTTCTTC.